This T cell receptor beta chain was captured by sequencing in a study of T-cell reconstitution after alpha-beta-depleted transplantation in children. This CDR3 is built from 14 residues. V dropped 0 bases and J dropped 12; count of bases not matched to a gene: 9. CDR1 is SGHKS and CDR2 is YYEKEE in the germline V gene (reference sequence). Study-wide results and limits: The authors attributed T-cell counts and diversity one year after transplant mostly to newly produced T cells. Alpha-beta T cells present about two months after transplant were reported to originate from several hundred expanded graft clones. Surviving recipient cells, namely T cells and thymic progenitors, were the source of high day-60 TCRbeta diversity in some patients.

The library targeted TCRbeta and was prepared with unique molecular identifiers. Via MiXCR, TCRdb re-called the PCR reads, giving one row per CDR3 protein. Of about a million distinct CDR3 sequences in the sample, roughly 29% were seen once. This clonotype was observed a handful of times. Its antigen is currently unknown. This chain links TRBV5-5 with TRBJ2-1; 7 bases are a match to TRBD2. The source of this sequence is a boy under two years old who had a stem cell transplant for SCID, so the T cells may come from the graft donor. Here the sequenced sample was PBMCs, mostly from graft donor cells, taken 360 days after TCRalphabeta/CD19-depleted stem cell transplant. The CDR3 region is CASSLGQGGGGQFF. The CDR3 nucleotides read TGTGCCAGCAGCTTGGGTCAGGGTGGCGGGGGGCAGTTCTTC.